This TCR beta chain appears in the sequencing data of a study of response to subunit inactivated influenza vaccine. The CDR3 sequence is 15 residues long. The germline CDR1 and CDR2 sequences are LGHNA and YNFKEQ. V lost 1 base and J lost 5; bases outside the gene matches: 5. TCRdb used MiXCR to reprocess the RT-PCR reads, holding one entry per CDR3 protein. The sample consists of hundreds of thousands of distinct CDR3 sequences, more than 15% of them appearing once. Regarding this clonotype: Its antigen remains unidentified.

Study-wide results and caveats: New T cells are recruited in small numbers by each seasonal influenza vaccination, according to the authors' suggestion.

This rearrangement joins TRBV4-2 to TRBJ2-1, with TRBD2 identical over 7 bases. Material: PBMCs from blood, obtained 11 to 12 days after vaccination. The receptor comes from a man between 45 and 60 years old who received an inactivated influenza vaccine. As DNA, the CDR3 is TGTGCCAGCAGCCAAGCGGCGGGAGTTAACAATGAGCAGTTCTTC. This sequence encodes CASSQAAGVNNEQFF.